The table lists the clone carrying this T cell receptor (beta chain) with a few counts. Its specificity is unknown. The treatment denotes: 10-day PBMC culture with coronavirus spike peptide pools or control peptides (ViraFEST assay). Those CD4+ T cells from the unexposed donor predate the COVID-19 pandemic (2011-2018). The source of the sample is a study of vaccination and CD4 T cells after COVID-19. Study-level results: Relatively few convalescent patients were studied; early post-infection timepoints were not included.

The germline V gene has CDR1 DFQATT and CDR2 SNEGSKA (reference sequence). The CDR3 spans 17 residues. The junction had 10 bases not matched to a gene; V was cut back by 0 bases and J by 2 bases. Cultured CD4+ T-cell DNA underwent Oncomine TCR Beta short-read sequencing. MiXCR, run by TCRdb on the PCR reads, gives a single entry per CDR3 protein. Of 7,000 or so distinct CDR3 sequences listed, approximately 34% are singletons. The chain employs TRBV20-1 and TRBJ2-3, with 8 bases that match TRBD2. The sequence came from a human donor in good health. The specimen was CD4+ T cells from blood, cultured in vitro. This CDR3 reads CSARDLRTSPHTDTQYF. The CDR3 DNA is TGCAGTGCTAGAGATCTAAGGACTAGCCCTCACACAGATACGCAGTATTTT.